The clone carrying this T cell receptor (beta chain) occurred a few times. The data originate from a study of blood T cell repertoires in COVID-19. Study at large: T cells, B-cell-depleted T cells, or PBMCs supplied cDNA or gDNA.

This table comes from immunoSEQ multiplex PCR, and its TCRdb copy is limited to in-frame clones, with some not included. Among under 200,000 clones listed, nearly 90% were seen once. This CDR3 contains 15 residues. The V gene end was trimmed by 3 bases and the J gene end by 8 bases; junction bases not matched to a gene: 7. Germline CDR1 SGHNT, CDR2 YYREEE (reference sequence). Sequenced input: peripheral blood. This clonotype was obtained from a man aged 55 to 70 with active or convalescent COVID-19. The gene calls are TRBV5-4 and TRBJ2-2; 10 bases fit TRBD1. CDR3 loop: CASSSAGTGVGELFF. The DNA for the CDR3 is TGTGCCAGCAGCTCGGCTGGGACAGGGGTGGGGGAGCTGTTTTTT.